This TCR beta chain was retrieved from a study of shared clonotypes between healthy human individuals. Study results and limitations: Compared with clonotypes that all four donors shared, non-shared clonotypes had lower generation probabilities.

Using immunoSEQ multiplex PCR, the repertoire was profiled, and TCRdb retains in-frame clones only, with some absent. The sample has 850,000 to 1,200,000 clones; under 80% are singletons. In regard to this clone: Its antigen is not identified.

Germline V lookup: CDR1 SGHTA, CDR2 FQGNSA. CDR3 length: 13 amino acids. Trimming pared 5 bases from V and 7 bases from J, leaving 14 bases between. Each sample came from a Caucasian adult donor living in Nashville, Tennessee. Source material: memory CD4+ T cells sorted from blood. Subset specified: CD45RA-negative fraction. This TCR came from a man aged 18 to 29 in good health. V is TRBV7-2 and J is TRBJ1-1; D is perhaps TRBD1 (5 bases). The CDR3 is CASSLLTGREAFF. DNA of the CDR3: TGTGCCAGCAGCCTCCTTACAGGTCGTGAAGCTTTCTTT.